This T cell receptor (beta chain) is from a study of PD-1 blockade in classical Hodgkin lymphoma. The method was immunoSEQ multiplex PCR; TCRdb's version includes in-frame clones alone and lacks a portion of them. This table holds under 30,000 clones, 60% to 80% found once. The CDR3 runs 15 residues. Germline V gives CDR1 MNHNS, CDR2 SASEGT. Trimming removed 2 bases at V and 3 bases at J, with 14 bases between. Every patient relapsed after autologous stem cell transplantation, and brentuximab vedotin exposure varied. This sample comprised peripheral blood mononuclear cells (PBMCs), obtained before the second cycle of nivolumab. This TCR was recovered from a human donor with classical Hodgkin lymphoma. This sequence joins TRBV6-1 and TRBJ2-7; no clear D. DNA for the CDR3: TGTGCCAGCAGTGAAACCCCGGGCCAAGTCTACGAGCAGTACTTC. This encodes CASSETPGQVYEQYF.